This T cell receptor beta chain is from a study of long-term antiretroviral therapy in people with HIV (dated by TCRdb to between 2022 and 2023). Broadly, across the study: The earliest samples were collected about a decade before the 2015 WHO recommendation for immediate ART, when ART was typically delayed until CD4 counts fell. A retrospective serial study tested whether changes in peripheral blood TRB repertoire composition and diversity were associated with ART initiation and durable HIV suppression. From 25 to 30 adults with confirmed HIV infection, the cohort provided fewer than 200 cryopreserved PBMC samples, gathered serially across a mean of around 6 years (range 1-12). Among the approximately 27 participants with HIV, eleven were female. No cross-contamination during QIAcube processing was seen in test extractions of a monoclonal T-cell line run alongside about 33 polyclonal samples.

The immunoSEQ hsTCRB v3.0 assay was used at survey level resolution to sequence the TRB variable region. A depth of roughly 40,000-50,000 T-cell genomes per sample was targeted for TRB sequencing. TRB libraries were pooled and sequenced on an Illumina MiSeq using a v3 150-cycle kit. The authors' analysis ran thus. Analysis of repertoires was carried out in R inside a reproducible Nextflow workflow spanning QC, data transformation and analysis. LymphoSeq2, an R package for AIRR-Seq data exploration, was used to implement custom analyses. After excluding several samples that yielded fewer than 5000 total TRB sequences, roughly 190 HIV repertoires remained for analysis. Among the 170 to 200 retained HIV repertoires, some 60 were collected before ART initiation and 120 to 140 were collected after ART initiation. Each repertoire was downsampled to 5000 TRB nucleotide sequences, and summary statistics were averaged across 100 downsampling iterations. The analysis kept only TRB sequences whose CDR3 regions were at least seven amino acids long. Diversity was assessed using a clonality score derived from Shannon entropy and using the Gini coefficient. Repertoire networks linked the top 5000 CDR3 amino acid sequences whenever two sequences differed by an edit distance of one. For TRB CDR3 amino acid sequences, antigen specificity groups and MHC restriction were predicted with GLIPH2. Known CMV, EBV, HIV or tissue antigen associations were flagged by matching CDR3 amino acid sequences against VDJdb and McPAS-TCR. Pre-ART, post-ART and control groups were compared with Wilcoxon signed-rank tests and Holm-Bonferroni correction. This immuneACCESS table, as held by TCRdb, lists in-frame sequences with V and J called but not all clones. Of the missing ones, under half trace to an unresolved V gene in checked studies; the others have no known cause. Clonal size and the V and J genes are those of that table, whereas D and trimming came from the DNA. Present in this sample are tens of thousands of clones, 84% of which were seen just once. The ten largest clones represent around 20% of the sample.

Concerning this clone: Its target antigen remains unknown. The sample holds no much larger clone one base away, and base qualities are not on file.

General conclusions and limits of the study: HIV repertoires had narrower CDR3 length ranges than controls, and the network structure suggested an antigen-experienced repertoire that shifted only slightly toward naive after ART. The samples were dated from about 2003 to 2017, and the ART regimens that were used may be less effective than current ART regimens. Limited PBMC availability meant only the TCR beta chain was sequenced, without alpha chain pairing. At every time point, the repertoire was dominated by expanded TRB clones first identified before ART initiation, although this dominance fluctuated and, in many PLHIV, declined after ART. Starting ART was linked to a significant rise in TRB diversity, yet even after long-term ART the diversity remained significantly lower than in transplant donor controls. Unsorted PBMC were profiled instead of sorted CD4+ and CD8+ T cells because pre-ART samples had limited cell numbers. Inferences about post-ART repertoire changes are limited because no data were available on ART adherence, viral resistance or therapy changes.

The CDR3 starts with the cysteine, ends with the phenylalanine, and has 15 residues. CDR3 DNA is the only sequence kept; it has 45 bases, read in frame from the first base. Relative to germline, V is 8 bases shorter and J is 3 bases shorter, with 20 bases between their ends. The germline V gene encodes CDR1 MNHNS and CDR2 SASEGT. Inclusion was restricted to participants for whom at least one PBMC sample before ART initiation and at least two post-ART samples were available. All participants with HIV were treated in the United States of America. Before DNA extraction, cryopreserved samples containing roughly 0.85-11 million PBMC were thawed and washed. At the time of the earliest PBMC sample, participants with HIV were aged between about 23 and 55 years. Each participant contributed PBMC samples from 1-4 timepoints before ART initiation and 2-8 timepoints after ART initiation, with a median of 7 samples. Serial HIV viral load, CD4+ T-cell count, ART history and demographic data were obtained for every participant. A Qiagen kit on a QIAcube was used to extract genomic DNA from unsorted PBMC, with samples processed in batches of 12.

Sample: unsorted PBMCs, taken 0.5 years before starting antiretroviral therapy. The source is a man aged 35 to 55 with HIV. This sequence uses TRBV6-1 and TRBJ2-7; TRBD2 could be the D gene, as 7 bases match. Here the CDR3 is given as CASSNEGGRLYEQYF. The nucleotides read TGTGCCAGCTCCAACGAGGGGGGGCGACTCTACGAGCAGTACTTC.